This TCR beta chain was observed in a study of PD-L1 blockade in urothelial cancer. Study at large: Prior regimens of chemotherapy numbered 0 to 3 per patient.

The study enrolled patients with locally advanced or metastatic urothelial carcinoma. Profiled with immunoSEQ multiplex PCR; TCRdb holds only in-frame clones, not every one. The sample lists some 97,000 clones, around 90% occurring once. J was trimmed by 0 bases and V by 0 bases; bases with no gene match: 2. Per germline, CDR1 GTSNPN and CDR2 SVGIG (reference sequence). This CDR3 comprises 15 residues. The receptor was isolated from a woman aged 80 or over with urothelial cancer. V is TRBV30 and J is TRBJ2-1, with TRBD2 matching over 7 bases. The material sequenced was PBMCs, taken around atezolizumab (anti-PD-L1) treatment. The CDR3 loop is CAWSVGGSSYNEQFF. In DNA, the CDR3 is TGTGCCTGGAGTGTGGGCGGGAGCTCCTACAATGAGCAGTTCTTC.